This T cell receptor (beta chain) came from a study of blood T cell repertoires in COVID-19. Study summary: Samples representing acute and convalescent COVID-19 were sourced from the United States, Italy and Spain. The analysed material was cDNA or gDNA that came from T cells, B-cell-depleted T cells, or PBMCs.

Per the study methods: It was from reference gene primer amplification that nucleated cell counts were estimated. The method was immunoSEQ multiplex PCR; TCRdb's version includes in-frame clones alone and lacks a portion of them. For V, J and clone size, that table is used; D and trimming come from the DNA. Here the sample spans approximately 200,000 clones, more than 75% being singletons. Deletions cut 6 bases from V and 5 bases from J, with 14 bases between. The CDR3 contains 13 residues. Germline V gene sequence: CDR1 SGHRS, CDR2 YFSETQ. This clonotype was sampled from a man between 60 and 70 years old who had recovered from COVID-19. The chain links TRBV5-1 to TRBJ1-1; a weak D match, TRBD1 (5 bases). The material sequenced was peripheral blood. CDR3 DNA sequence: TGCGCCAGCACTTATTCGGGGGTTACTGAAGCTTTCTTT. It is translated as CASTYSGVTEAFF.